This T cell receptor (beta chain) was obtained from a study of T cell responses to AZD1222 COVID-19 vaccine (dated by TCRdb to the early 2020s). A note on the overall study: Because spike-specific TCR depth and breadth did not differ between the two schedules, AZD1222 recipients who got a second dose at roughly 4 weeks were pooled with those who got a second dose at roughly 12 weeks. Trial participants were enrolled by age into 18-55, 56-69 and 70-plus year subgroups, with around 150, 28 and 57 TCR-sequenced participants respectively. A total of 233 trial participants underwent TCR sequencing, of whom 200 to 220 had received two doses of AZD1222 and about 25 had received two doses of the MenACWY control vaccine. Overall results and qualifications from the work: In the small 56-69-year group, the increase in depth fell short of significance, most likely because of low power. A significant rise in spike-specific TCR breadth and depth was observed after two AZD1222 doses relative to day 0 and relative to MenACWY recipients. Most participants were white British and females outnumbered males, and the authors suggested that clonal diversity may have been underestimated. Because no samples from the day 14 peak response were available, repertoires could be characterized only after the peak T cell response. Nearly half of unique spike-specific TCRs reportedly recognized epitopes outside regions mutated in the B.1.351 and B.1.1.7 variants. Only a handful of AZD1222 recipients were SARS-CoV-2 seropositive at baseline, limiting conclusions about previously exposed vaccinees. Vaccine-associated CD4 TCRs spanned the whole spike protein, with dominant responses in regions 160-218 and 743-854.

From its cysteine to its phenylalanine, the CDR3 spans 11 amino acids. Left in the record is the CDR3 DNA by itself, 33 bases read in frame from the first base. A distance of 8 bases separates the germline ends of V and J, which lose 7 bases and 7 bases respectively. CDR1 and CDR2 are read off the germline V gene as MNHEY and SVGAGI. Only one count was recorded for this clone. Its antigen is still unknown. No per-base quality is available; no much larger clone lies one base away. The sample's time point label is to be understood as: baseline before first vaccination. Vaccinee samples were obtained from the UK trials COV001 and COV002, which included a single-blind randomized controlled phase 2/3 trial of AZD1222 (ChAdOx1 nCoV-19) in healthy adults. For TCRbeta chain sequencing, PBMC samples from trial participants were taken at day 0 and at day 28 after the second dose. The CDR3 regions of human TCRbeta chains were subjected to immunosequencing. The study's own analysis went as follows. Repertoire TCRs were matched against a reference library of SARS-CoV-2-specific TCRs generated with the MIRA antigen-specificity platform. Breadth was defined as the fraction of unique TCRs that were SARS-CoV-2-associated. Depth was defined as the fraction of total T cells that were SARS-CoV-2-associated. Using the MIRA data, each spike-specific TCR was assigned both to the spike region to which the TCR was reactive and to a CD4 or CD8 class. Log10-transformed breadth and depth values were compared by one-way ANOVA with Sidak's multiple comparisons tests. As stored in TCRdb, this immuneACCESS dataset retains in-frame rearrangements with V and J assigned. A fraction of the clones does not appear; measured against another copy, unresolved V genes explain less than half of the discrepancy, and the remainder lacks a known reason. V, J and clone size are taken as reported in that table, and D and trimming were inferred from the DNA itself. Present in this sample are more than 90,000 clones, roughly 86% of which were seen just once. Together, the top ten hold 1.4% of the sample.

The source of this sequence is an adult in good health. The sample was peripheral blood, taken on day 0 of AZD1222 vaccination. Here the chain combines TRBV6-5 and TRBJ2-1; the D gene is unclear. This receptor carries the CDR3 CASTRRNEQFF. The DNA sequence is TGTGCCAGCACCCGAAGGAATGAGCAGTTCTTC.